The entry that follows covers one T cell receptor (beta chain) sequence. The authors extracted RNA and reverse transcribed it into cDNA as the sequencing template. Assay used: immunoSEQ multiplex PCR; TCRdb lists only in-frame clones, some missing. The top ten clones hold roughly 1.7% of a sample with roughly 180,000 clones, roughly 60% of them seen once. With V trimmed by 2 bases and J by 9 bases, 11 bases remained unmatched. This CDR3 region has 16 residues. The germline V gene has CDR1 SGHRS and CDR2 YFSETQ. This sample was taken from a study of CD8+ T cells in alopecia areata. In the study overall: Treated patients were given 5 to 10 mg oral tofacitinib twice daily.

It was from alopecia areata patients that lesional scalp punch biopsies and peripheral blood were collected. The sequences come from CD4+ T cells sorted from blood, collected at week 0. The clonotype was recovered from a human donor with alopecia areata. V is TRBV5-1 and J is TRBJ2-7; the match to TRBD2 covers 13 bases. The DNA of the CDR3 is TGCGCCAGCAGCTTCGGACTAGCGGGGGTGTCAGGATCGCAGTACTTC. Its protein product is CASSFGLAGVSGSQYF.